These T cell receptor beta chains were read from a single sample in a study of T cells in Graves' hyperthyroidism and ophthalmopathy. TCRdb independently ran MiXCR on the multiplex PCR reads; one entry per CDR3 protein. The sample includes around 800,000 distinct CDR3 sequences, about two fifths of them seen just once. The sequenced material came from blood. The receptors come from a man aged 18 to 30 with Graves' hyperthyroidism. Each CDR3 is given with its conserved first and last residue. Each record gives: D gene, V gene, J gene, clone size, CDR3 DNA, CDR3 protein. The D gene is left open where the match is weak. Clone size is not always given. Where it is, it says once, few, many or a class for expanded clones.

-	TRBV3-1	TRBJ1-1	-	TGTGCCAGCAGCCAAGAAGGACTCGGCGGTGAAGCTTTCTTT	CASSQEGLGGEAFF
-	TRBV7-2	TRBJ1-2	many	TGTGCCAGCAGCACCACGGGGGCTGGCTACACCTTC	CASSTTGAGYTF
TRBD2	TRBV5-6	TRBJ2-5	-	TGTGCCAGCAGCTCCAAACTAGCGGGAGGGAAGGAGACCCAGTACTTC	CASSSKLAGGKETQYF
-	TRBV10-3	TRBJ1-2	-	TGTGCCATCAGTGAGGCGAGGGGACACGGCTACACCTTC	CAISEARGHGYTF
-	TRBV10-2	TRBJ2-5	many	TGCGCCAGCAGTGTCAGGTACCAAGAGACCCAGTACTTC	CASSVRYQETQYF
-	TRBV5-6	TRBJ1-6	many	TGTGCCAGCAGCTTGGCCGGGCTGGGCTCACCCCTCCACTTT	CASSLAGLGSPLHF
-	TRBV7-3	TRBJ1-1	many	TGTGCCAGCAGCTTCACCGGGAGCACTGAAGCTTTCTTT	CASSFTGSTEAFF
TRBD2	TRBV19	TRBJ2-7	-	TGTGCCAGTATCAAAGACACTAGCGGCGCCTACGAGCAGTACTTC	CASIKDTSGAYEQYF
TRBD2	TRBV7-8	TRBJ2-5	once	TGTGCCAGCAGCTCTCAAACACTAGCGCCTTCGGAAGAGACCCAGTACTTC	CASSSQTLAPSEETQYF
TRBD1	TRBV5-1	TRBJ1-1	many	TGCGCCAGCAGCATGACAGGGATGAACACTGAAGCTTTCTTT	CASSMTGMNTEAFF
TRBD2	TRBV5-1	TRBJ2-2	-	TGCGCCAGCAGCTTAAGCGGGGCAGATCACACCGGGGAGCTGTTTTTT	CASSLSGADHTGELFF
TRBD2	TRBV7-9	TRBJ2-2	-	TGTGCCAGCAGCTTGGGCAGCGGGGGGGCGGACACCGGGGAGCTGTTTTTT	CASSLGSGGADTGELFF
-	TRBV29-1	TRBJ1-2	many	TGCAGCGTTTTACGCGATGGCTACACCTTC	CSVLRDGYTF
-	TRBV5-1	TRBJ2-5	-	TGTGCCAGCAGCTTGGAGGGGCCGCGATCCCAGTACTTC	CASSLEGPRSQYF
-	TRBV12-3/TRBV12-4	TRBJ2-2	many	TGTGCCAGCAAGCGGCAGGACACCGGGGAGCTGTTTTTT	CASKRQDTGELFF
TRBD1	TRBV7-6	TRBJ1-3	many	TGTGCCAGCAGCTTCAGGGACAGGGGGAGCACCATATATTTT	CASSFRDRGSTIYF
-	TRBV5-1	TRBJ1-1	few	TGCGCCAGCAGCTTTCTGGGATGGGGAACAGCCGCTGAAGCTTTCTTT	CASSFLGWGTAAEAFF
-	TRBV20-1	TRBJ1-4	-	TGCAGTGCTTTGGAGACGGATAATTCAGAAAAACTGTTTTTT	CSALETDNSEKLFF